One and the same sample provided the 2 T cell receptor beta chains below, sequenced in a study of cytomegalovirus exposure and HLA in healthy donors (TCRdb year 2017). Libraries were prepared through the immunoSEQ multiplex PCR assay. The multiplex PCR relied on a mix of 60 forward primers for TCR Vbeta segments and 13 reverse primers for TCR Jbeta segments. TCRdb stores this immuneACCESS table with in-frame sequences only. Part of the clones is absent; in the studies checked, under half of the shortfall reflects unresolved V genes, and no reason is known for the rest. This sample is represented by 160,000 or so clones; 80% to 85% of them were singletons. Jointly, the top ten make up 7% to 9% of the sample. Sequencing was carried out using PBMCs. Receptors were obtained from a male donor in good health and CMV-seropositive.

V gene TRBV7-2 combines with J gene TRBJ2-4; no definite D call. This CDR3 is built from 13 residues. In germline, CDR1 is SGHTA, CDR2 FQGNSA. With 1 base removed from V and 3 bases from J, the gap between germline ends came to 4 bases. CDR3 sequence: CASSLDGKNIQYF. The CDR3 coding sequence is TGTGCCAGCAGCTTAGACGGCAAAAACATTCAGTACTTC.

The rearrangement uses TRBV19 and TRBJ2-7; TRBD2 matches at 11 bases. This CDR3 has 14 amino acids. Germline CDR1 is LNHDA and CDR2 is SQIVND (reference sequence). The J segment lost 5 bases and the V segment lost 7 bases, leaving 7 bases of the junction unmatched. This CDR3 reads CASKIAGGPHEQYF. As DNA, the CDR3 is TGTGCCAGTAAAATAGCGGGAGGGCCTCACGAGCAGTACTTC.